The source of this T cell receptor beta chain is a study of blood T cell repertoires in COVID-19. On the study more broadly: Some COVID-19 samples were acute and others convalescent; all came from the United States, Italy and Spain. Sources were T cells, B-cell-depleted T cells, or PBMCs; the material itself was cDNA or gDNA.

Clones were sequenced by immunoSEQ multiplex PCR, and TCRdb holds only the in-frame ones, with some missing. Of 250,000 to 400,000 clones listed, about 85% are singletons. Germline CDR1 and CDR2: GTSNPN and SVGIG (reference sequence). V gave up 0 bases and J gave up 4 bases, with 6 bases separating them. The length of the CDR3 is 13 residues. Participants' reported clinical history set cohort assignment. People in the exposed group encountered a COVID-19 case within 2 weeks before entering the study. V is TRBV30 and J is TRBJ1-4; unclear D gene. This clonotype was obtained from a woman aged 25 to 45 who had been exposed to COVID-19. The sequencing input was PBMCs or T cells enriched from blood (not recorded which). DNA for the CDR3: TGTGCCTGGAGTGTACTGCGTAATGAAAAACTGTTTTTT. Protein sequence: CAWSVLRNEKLFF.